This T cell receptor (beta chain) was obtained from a study of Graves' ophthalmopathy and Graves' hyperthyroidism (dated by TCRdb to 2016 to 2019). In terms of the full investigation: Peripheral blood was collected at initial diagnosis, before any treatment. The study used TCR beta repertoire signatures to distinguish Graves' ophthalmopathy from Graves' hyperthyroidism and to predict progression to ophthalmopathy. In total, 135 blood samples were TCR-sequenced: approximately 40 ophthalmopathy, some 75 hyperthyroidism and approximately 17 hyperthyroidism-to-ophthalmopathy patients. To explore V-J signatures that separate ophthalmopathy from hyperthyroidism, a discovery set of about 100 patients was enrolled, consisting of 40 to 45 with ophthalmopathy and approximately 60 with stable hyperthyroidism. For independent validation, a separate cohort was made up of 18 to 20 hyperthyroidism patients plus 17 patients who later progressed from hyperthyroidism to ophthalmopathy. In about six hyperthyroidism patients, T-cell repertoires of thyroid tissue and blood were compared. Following sampling, methimazole starting at 30 mg daily was administered to hyperthyroidism patients, and high-dose intravenous methylprednisolone was administered to ophthalmopathy patients.

Patients with ophthalmopathy had moderately to severely active disease, with a Clinical Activity Score of 3 or more, a NOSPECS grade of 4 or more, and a disease duration of less than 3 months. Patients with other autoimmune diseases, uncontrolled infections, pregnancy or lactation were excluded from the study. Diagnosis relied on clinical symptoms, serum thyroxine, TRAb, thyroid ultrasound and orbital computed tomography. Ficoll-Paque density gradient centrifugation was used to isolate PBMCs from approximately 10 ml of fresh peripheral blood. Total RNA was extracted with Trizol reagent and quality-checked on an Agilent 2100 Bioanalyzer. On this clonotype itself: The antigen it recognizes is unknown. Base qualities are not at hand, and no much larger clone is one base apart.

For repertoire sequencing, the TCR beta CDR3 regions were amplified from RNA transcripts. The first round of RT-PCR was done with HTBI primers and the Qiagen OneStep RT-PCR kit, and was followed by a second round of multiplex PCR, then size selection and purification. Libraries were sequenced paired-end with 100 bp reads on an Illumina HiSeq2000. The original methods were these. SOAPnuke was used to process the reads, throwing out any read that had adapters, had uncalled bases, had a mean Phred below 15, or lacked an exact constant-primer or identifier match. COPE v1.2.5 was used to merge high-quality paired reads. Each unique nucleotide sequence was treated as a clonotype, and MiTCR v1.1 was used to align the clonotypes to the IMGT TRB V, D and J references. Only V-J combinations with frequency above 0.0001 were analysed, covering around 99% of repertoires. A TCR clonal expansion and chaos score per V-J combination was defined as the ratio of F50 clonal expansion to chaos observed in the TCRdist matrix. Welch's t-statistics and random forest were used to reduce features to more than ten V-J combinations, which were fed into a naive Bayes classifier. The Morisita-Horn index was used to measure how similar the thyroid and blood repertoires were. The public reads were reanalyzed by TCRdb: fastp trimming at Q25, MiXCR alignment, in-frame beta chains only. One record per CDR3 amino acid sequence lists the most common genes and DNA. Here the V and J calls rest on TCRdb's processing, not on the authors' analysis. The sample profile shows roughly 700,000 distinct CDR3 sequences; 40% of them were found once. The biggest ten clones account for 44% of the sample.

The germline V gene yields SNHLY for CDR1 and FYNNEI for CDR2. The CDR3, from cysteine to phenylalanine, totals 14 residues. The read is trimmed to its CDR3 DNA, 42 bases read in frame from base 1. The paper as a whole reports these results and caveats: In validation, the model predicted ophthalmopathy progression with roughly 68% sensitivity and roughly 72% specificity; roughly eleven predicted patients were CT-confirmed with GO in a median of roughly 6.8 months. Ophthalmopathy was separated from stable hyperthyroidism by the 13-signature model with 85% to 90% sensitivity and approximately 84% specificity in cross-validation and with 80%/75% in the test set. Sample size was not statistically predetermined, and group allocation was not concealed from the investigators. Most expanded thyroid clonotypes with frequency above 0.001 were also detected in blood, suggesting blood repertoires may reflect the thyroid immune response.

The chain is made from TRBV2 and TRBJ1-5; the D gene is possibly TRBD1 or TRBD2, with 6 bases matching each. The J call may be incorrect, as the DNA end agrees better with TRBJ2-3. Sequencing was carried out using peripheral blood. The sequence derives from an adult man with Graves' ophthalmopathy. The DNA sequence is TGTGCCAGCAGGGGGGGCAACTCAAATCAGCCCCAGTATTTT. It translates to CASRGGNSNQPQYF.